The T cell receptor beta chain described here comes from a study of vaccination and CD4 T cells after COVID-19. Treatment here: approximately nine-day PBMC culture with coronavirus spike peptide pools or control peptides (ViraFEST assay). Unmatched junction bases numbered 14, after V lost 0 bases and J lost 8 bases. Germline lookup yields CDR1 LGHNA and CDR2 YNFKEQ. This CDR3 spans 18 amino acids. Researchers used the Oncomine TCR Beta short-read assay to sequence DNA from cultured CD4+ T cells. TCRdb analysed the PCR reads with MiXCR anew, one entry per CDR3 protein. The profile shows approximately 12,000 distinct CDR3 sequences, more than 30% of them singletons. There are a few counts of this clonotype. No antigen is known for it.

The sample in question was CD4+ T cells from blood, cultured in vitro, obtained after SARS-CoV-2 vaccination. V usage is TRBV4-2 and J usage is TRBJ2-3; 10 bases are shared with TRBD2. This TCR derives from a human donor who had recovered from COVID-19. CDR3 in amino acids: CASSQDQGELAGDGTQYF. DNA of the CDR3: TGTGCCAGCAGCCAAGATCAGGGAGAGCTAGCGGGAGACGGTACGCAGTATTTT.